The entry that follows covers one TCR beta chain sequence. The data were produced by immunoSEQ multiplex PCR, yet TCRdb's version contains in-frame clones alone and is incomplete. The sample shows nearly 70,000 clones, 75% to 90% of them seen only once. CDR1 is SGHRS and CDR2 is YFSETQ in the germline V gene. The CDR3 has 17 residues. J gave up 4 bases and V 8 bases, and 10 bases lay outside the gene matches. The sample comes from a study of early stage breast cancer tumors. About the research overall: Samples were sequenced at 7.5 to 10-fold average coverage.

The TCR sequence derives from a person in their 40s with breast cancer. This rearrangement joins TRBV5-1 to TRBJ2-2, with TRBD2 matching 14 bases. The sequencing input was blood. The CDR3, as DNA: TGCGCCAGTGCCGGGACTAGCGGGAGTTGGGTCACCGGGGAGCTGTTTTTT. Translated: CASAGTSGSWVTGELFF.